The present TCR beta chain was sequenced within a study of control samples from healthy donors and cancer patients. V dropped 2 bases and J dropped 1; count of bases not matched to a gene: 7. Germline loops: CDR1 MDHEN, CDR2 SYDVKM. The CDR3 length is 18 residues. Using immunoSEQ multiplex PCR, the repertoire was profiled, and TCRdb retains in-frame clones only, with some absent. The sample lists 150,000 to 200,000 clones, 75% to 95% occurring once. This sequence originates from a woman in her twenties or thirties in good health. The V call is TRBV28, the J call TRBJ1-5, with 11 bases fitting TRBD1. The sequenced sample was blood. DNA for the CDR3: TGTGCCAGCAGTTTAGGGACAGGGGGGTTTGGAAGCAATCAGCCCCAGCATTTT. Translation: CASSLGTGGFGSNQPQHF.